These T cell receptor beta chains were read from a single sample in a study of blood T cells in healthy people across ages. TCRdb ran MiXCR on the 5' RACE reads and lists one entry per CDR3 protein. The profile shows more than 700,000 distinct CDR3 sequences, less than 70% of them singletons. Sequencing input: blood. The receptor set was obtained from a man older than 75 in good health. The CDR3 runs from the conserved cysteine through the conserved F or W. The D gene is left open where the match is weak. Some rows mark clone size as missing; the rest say once, few, many or name a class of expanded clone.

v_gene	j_gene	abundance	d_gene	CDR3nt	CDR3aa
TRBV10-3	TRBJ2-5	.	TRBD1	TGTGCCATCAGTGAGTTGCGGACAGGGGGGCAAGAGACCCAGTACTTC	CAISELRTGGQETQYF
TRBV11-2	TRBJ2-7	.	.	TGTGCCAGCAGCTTAGCAGGGGGGGGCTCTCGCGAGCAGTACTTC	CASSLAGGGSREQYF
TRBV2	TRBJ2-1	.	TRBD2	TGTGCCAGCAATATGGTAGCGGGGAGCTCGGAGCAGTTCTTC	CASNMVAGSSEQFF
TRBV12-5	TRBJ1-1	.	.	TGTGCTAGTGGTGTGGTATGGCCAACGACTGAAGTTTTCTTT	CASGVVWPTTEVFF
TRBV12-3/TRBV12-4	TRBJ2-7	.	TRBD1	TGTGCCAGCAGCCCGGGTCTTCTGGACAGGAGACTCTACGAGCAGTACTTC	CASSPGLLDRRLYEQYF
TRBV7-3	TRBJ2-1	.	TRBD2	TGTGTCAGCAGCCCGACTAGCGGGAGGTTCAATGAGCAGTTCTTC	CVSSPTSGRFNEQFF
TRBV11-3	TRBJ2-5	.	TRBD2	TGTGCCAGCAGCCACGGGACTATAAGCACTGAGCAGTACTTC	CASSHGTISTEQYF
TRBV29-1	TRBJ1-2	.	.	TGCAGCGTTCATAGTACGGGCTACACCTTC	CSVHSTGYTF
TRBV9	TRBJ1-1	.	.	TGTGCCAGCAGCGTAGTATCCGGGGGTGTTACTGAAGCTTTCTTT	CASSVVSGGVTEAFF
TRBV20-1	TRBJ2-7	.	TRBD2	TGCAGTGCTAGACCGACTAGCGGGCGAAATGGCGAGCAGTACTTC	CSARPTSGRNGEQYF
TRBV2	TRBJ2-1	few	.	TGTGCCAGCAAACTAGCTTTGAGCTCCTACAATGAGCAGTTCTTC	CASKLALSSYNEQFF
TRBV28	TRBJ2-7	.	.	TGTGCCAGCAGTTTACCCGGGTACTCCTACGAGCAGTACTTC	CASSLPGYSYEQYF
TRBV7-2	TRBJ1-2	.	.	TGTGCCAGCAGCTTAGATTGGGCGAACTATGGCTACACCTTC	CASSLDWANYGYTF
TRBV3-1	TRBJ2-5	few	.	TGTGCCAGCAGCCAGAGCGAAAGTGAGCAGTACTTC	CASSQSESEQYF
TRBV20-1	TRBJ2-3	few	.	TGCAGTGCTAGAGCTAGGGACGGGGGTTTGGGCAGATACGCGTATTTT	CSARARDGGLGRYAYF
TRBV7-2	TRBJ2-3	.	.	TGTGCCAGCAGCTTAGCGTCCTCCGGAATAGATACGCAGTATTTT	CASSLASSGIDTQYF
TRBV7-9	TRBJ2-1	.	.	TGTGCCAGCAGCCCATCTCTGGGGCGGGCAACCTACAATGAGCAGTTCTTC	CASSPSLGRATYNEQFF
TRBV4-1	TRBJ2-5	few	.	TGCGCCAGCAGCCAGCACGGACAGCAAGAGACCCAGTACTTC	CASSQHGQQETQYF
TRBV11-2	TRBJ2-1	.	.	TGTGCCAGCAGCCGCGTTCTACTGAGCTCCTACAATGAGCAGTTCTTC	CASSRVLLSSYNEQFF
TRBV7-9	TRBJ2-7	.	TRBD1	TGTGCCAGCAACACGGGACAGGGACTCTCCTACGAGCAGTACTTC	CASNTGQGLSYEQYF
TRBV27	TRBJ2-7	.	.	TGTGCCAGCAGTATAACGGGACAAGCCTACAATGAGCAGTACTTC	CASSITGQAYNEQYF
TRBV29-1	TRBJ2-5	.	.	TGCAGCGTTGACGGGGGCTTAGCGAGGTACCAAGAGACCCAGTACTTC	CSVDGGLARYQETQYF
TRBV5-1	TRBJ2-3	.	TRBD2	TGCGCCAGCAGCTCGGGACTAGCCGAAGCTACGCAGTATTTT	CASSSGLAEATQYF
TRBV29-1	TRBJ1-1	.	.	TGCAGCTCGAGACGGGGGGTGAACACTGAAGCTTTCTTT	CSSRRGVNTEAFF
TRBV6-6	TRBJ2-7	.	TRBD2	TGTGCCAGCAGGGGCAGCGGGACTAGCGGAGGCTACGAGCAGTACTTC	CASRGSGTSGGYEQYF
TRBV7-9	TRBJ1-1	once	.	TGTGCCAGCAGCTTAGCCACACCTAAAGCTTTCTTT	CASSLATPKAFF
TRBV6-5	TRBJ2-7	.	TRBD2	TGTGCCAGCAGTCCGCTGACTAGCGGGAGAGACGTGGGGCAGTACTTC	CASSPLTSGRDVGQYF
TRBV10-3	TRBJ1-5	.	.	TGTGCCATCAGTGAGAAGGCGGGAGTGAGCAATCAGCCCCAGCATTTT	CAISEKAGVSNQPQHF
TRBV11-2	TRBJ2-7	few	.	TGTGCCAGCAGCTCTCCCAGGGTTCGCGAGCAGTACTTC	CASSSPRVREQYF
TRBV5-1	TRBJ2-4	few	.	TGCGCCAGCAGCTTGGGTGGTCTGGGAAACATTCAGTACTTC	CASSLGGLGNIQYF
TRBV3-1	TRBJ1-4	once	.	TGTGCCAGCAGCCAGGGCAATCTTAATGAAAAACTGTTTTTT	CASSQGNLNEKLFF
TRBV13	TRBJ2-5	.	.	TGTGCCAGCAGCCCAGGACATCTAAATGAGCAGAACTTC	CASSPGHLNEQNF
TRBV7-6	TRBJ2-3	.	TRBD2	TGTGCCAGCAGCTTAGCCCCCTGGGGGGGAAGAGATACGCAGTATTTT	CASSLAPWGGRDTQYF
TRBV25-1	TRBJ2-1	.	TRBD2	TGTGCCAGCAGCGACGTGGGACTAGCCTACAATGAGCAGTTCTTC	CASSDVGLAYNEQFF
TRBV27	TRBJ2-3	.	.	TGTGCCAGTCGGGATGTCGCTACGCAGTATTTT	CASRDVATQYF
TRBV6-5	TRBJ1-3	few	.	TGTGCCAGCAGCCAAGAACCGTACTCTGGAAACACCATATATTTT	CASSQEPYSGNTIYF
TRBV20-1	TRBJ2-3	.	TRBD1	TGCAGTGCGGTAGATGGAGGGGGGACAGGGGGCGCTTCAAGAGACGCGTATTTT	CSAVDGGGTGGASRDAYF
TRBV6-6	TRBJ2-1	few	TRBD2	TGTGCCAGCAGTTACACTCCGGGACTAGCCGTCAATGAGCAGTTCTTC	CASSYTPGLAVNEQFF
TRBV11-3	TRBJ2-5	few	.	TGTGCCAGCAGCTTATCCGGAGAAGAGACCCAGTACTTC	CASSLSGEETQYF
TRBV10-2	TRBJ2-1	.	.	TGCGCCAGCAAAACTAATTACAATGAGCAGTTCTTC	CASKTNYNEQFF
TRBV7-6	TRBJ2-3	few	TRBD2	TGTGCCAGCAGCTTAGAGACTAGCGGGAGAAGATACGCGTATTTT	CASSLETSGRRYAYF
TRBV7-9	TRBJ2-1	.	.	TGTGCCAGCAGCTTTAGCGGAACAGAAGCACAAGAGACCCAGTTCTTC	CASSFSGTEAQETQFF
TRBV6-2/TRBV6-3	TRBJ1-5	many	.	TGTGCCAGCAGTTACTCCCGACAGAGCAGCAATCAGCCCCAGCATTTT	CASSYSRQSSNQPQHF
TRBV20-1	TRBJ2-5	few	.	TGCAGTGCTAGTTTGTGGCAGACCCAGTACTTC	CSASLWQTQYF
TRBV3-1	TRBJ1-2	.	.	TGTGCCAGCAGCCAAGGGGGTAGTACAGGGCGTAGCTACACCTTC	CASSQGGSTGRSYTF
TRBV7-8	TRBJ2-7	few	TRBD2	TGTGCCAGCAGCGCATACGGGACTAGCGCCTCCTACGAGCAGTACTTC	CASSAYGTSASYEQYF
TRBV4-2	TRBJ2-1	few	TRBD2	TGTGCCAGCAGCCCGGGACTAGCGGAGGGGGGTGAGCAGTTCTTC	CASSPGLAEGGEQFF
TRBV20-1	TRBJ2-6	.	.	TGCAGTGCTATAGACGAGGGGCCTGGGGCCAACGTCCTGACTTTC	CSAIDEGPGANVLTF
TRBV20-1	TRBJ2-7	.	TRBD1	TGCAGTTGCCTGGGACAGAAGGAGAACGAGCAGTACTTC	CSCLGQKENEQYF
TRBV27	TRBJ2-7	.	.	TGTGCCAGCAGTACTTGGGGCCCGGGGGACAATGAGCAGTACTTC	CASSTWGPGDNEQYF
TRBV6-1	TRBJ2-1	few	.	TGTGCCAGCAAGGAAGCTATATCGTACAATGAGCAGTTCTTC	CASKEAISYNEQFF
TRBV5-6	TRBJ2-5	few	TRBD2	TGTGCCAGCAGCAAGGGACTAGCGATCGAGACCCAGTACTTC	CASSKGLAIETQYF
TRBV9	TRBJ2-1	.	TRBD2	TGTGCCAGCAGCGTGCGAGTAGCGGGGTACAATGAGCAGTTCTTC	CASSVRVAGYNEQFF
TRBV28	TRBJ2-1	.	.	TGTGCCAGCAGAGGGACTTACTACAATGAGCAGTTCTTC	CASRGTYYNEQFF
TRBV27	TRBJ2-1	.	TRBD2	TGTGCCAGATTAGCGGGACCGCAGTTCTTC	CARLAGPQFF
TRBV5-1	TRBJ2-1	.	.	TGCGCCAGCAGCCTCCGACGGGGATCTATAGACCCGGACAATGAGCAGTTCTTC	CASSLRRGSIDPDNEQFF
TRBV9	TRBJ2-1	few	.	TGTGCCAGCAGCGCAGGGGGGATAGGGTCCTACAATGAGCAGTTCTTC	CASSAGGIGSYNEQFF
TRBV12-3/TRBV12-4	TRBJ2-3	.	.	TGTGCCAGCAGTTTAACGGGACGCCTCACCACAGATACGCAGTATTTT	CASSLTGRLTTDTQYF
TRBV10-3	TRBJ2-3	.	TRBD1	TGTGCCATCAGTGAGTCAGTAGACAGGGGGCGAGGAGATACGCAGTATTTT	CAISESVDRGRGDTQYF